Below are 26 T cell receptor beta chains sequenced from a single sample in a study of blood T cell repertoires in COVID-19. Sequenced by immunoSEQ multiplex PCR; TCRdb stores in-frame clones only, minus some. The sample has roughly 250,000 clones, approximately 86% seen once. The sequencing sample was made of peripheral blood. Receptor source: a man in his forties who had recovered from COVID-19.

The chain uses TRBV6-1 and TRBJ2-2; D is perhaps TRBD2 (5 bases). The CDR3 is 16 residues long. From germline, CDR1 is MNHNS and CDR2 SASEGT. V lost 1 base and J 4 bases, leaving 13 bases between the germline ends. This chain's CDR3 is CASSEDRLAITGELFF. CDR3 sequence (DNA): TGTGCCAGCAGTGAAGACCGGCTAGCAATCACCGGGGAGCTGTTTTTT.

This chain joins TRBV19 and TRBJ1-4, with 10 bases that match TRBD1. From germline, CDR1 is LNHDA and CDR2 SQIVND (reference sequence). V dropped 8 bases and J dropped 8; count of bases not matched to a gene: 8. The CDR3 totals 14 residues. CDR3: CASGHGTGDEKLFF. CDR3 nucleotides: TGTGCCAGTGGTCACGGGACAGGGGACGAAAAACTGTTTTTT.

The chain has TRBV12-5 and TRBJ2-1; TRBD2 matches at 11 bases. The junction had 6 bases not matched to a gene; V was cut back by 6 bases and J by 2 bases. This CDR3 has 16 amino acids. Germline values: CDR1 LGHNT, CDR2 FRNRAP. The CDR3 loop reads CASGTGTSGTYNEQFF. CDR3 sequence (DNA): TGTGCTAGTGGAACCGGGACTAGCGGAACCTACAATGAGCAGTTCTTC.

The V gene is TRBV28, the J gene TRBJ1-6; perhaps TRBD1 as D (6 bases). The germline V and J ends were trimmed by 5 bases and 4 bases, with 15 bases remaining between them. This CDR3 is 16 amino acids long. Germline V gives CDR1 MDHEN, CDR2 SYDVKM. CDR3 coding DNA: TGTGCCAGCAGTGTCACAGGGAGTAGGTATAATTCACCCCTCCACTTT. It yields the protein CASSVTGSRYNSPLHF. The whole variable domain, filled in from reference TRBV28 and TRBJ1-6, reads DVKVTQSSRYLVKRTGEKVFLECVQDMDHENMFWYRQDPGLGLRLIYFSYDVKMKEKGDIPEGYSVSREKKERFSLILESASTNQTSMYLCASSVTGSRYNSPLHFGNGTRLTVT.

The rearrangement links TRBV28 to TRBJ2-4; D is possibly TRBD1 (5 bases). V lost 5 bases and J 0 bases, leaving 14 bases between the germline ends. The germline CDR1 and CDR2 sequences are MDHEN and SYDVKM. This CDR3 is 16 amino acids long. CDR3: CASSLRQSIAKNIQYF. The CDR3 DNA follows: TGTGCCAGCAGTCTACGACAGAGTATAGCCAAAAACATTCAGTACTTC.

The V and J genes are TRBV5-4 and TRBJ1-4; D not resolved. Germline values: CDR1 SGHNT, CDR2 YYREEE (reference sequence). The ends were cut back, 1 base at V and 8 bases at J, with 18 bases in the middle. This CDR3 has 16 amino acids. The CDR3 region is CASSLKVEKGDEKLFF. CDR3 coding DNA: TGTGCCAGCAGCTTGAAGGTCGAGAAGGGAGACGAAAAACTGTTTTTT.

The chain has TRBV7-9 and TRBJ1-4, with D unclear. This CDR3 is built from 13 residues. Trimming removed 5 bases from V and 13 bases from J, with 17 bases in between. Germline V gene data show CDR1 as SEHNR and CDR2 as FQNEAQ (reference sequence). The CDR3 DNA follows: TGTGCCAGCAGCCAACCCCCCGGTAGTCGACTGTTTTTT. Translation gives CASSQPPGSRLFF.

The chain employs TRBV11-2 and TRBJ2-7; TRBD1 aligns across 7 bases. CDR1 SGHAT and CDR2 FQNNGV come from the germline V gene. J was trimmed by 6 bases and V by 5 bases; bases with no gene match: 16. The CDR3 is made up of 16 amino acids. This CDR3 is CASSPAGVFRGSEQYF. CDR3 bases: TGTGCCAGCAGCCCCGCCGGAGTGTTCAGGGGGAGCGAGCAGTACTTC. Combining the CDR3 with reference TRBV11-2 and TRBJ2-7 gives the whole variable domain EAGVAQSPRYKIIEKRQSVAFWCNPISGHATLYWYQQILGQGPKLLIQFQNNGVVDDSQLPKDRFSAERLKGVDSTLKIQPAKLEDSAVYLCASSPAGVFRGSEQYFGPGTRLTVT.

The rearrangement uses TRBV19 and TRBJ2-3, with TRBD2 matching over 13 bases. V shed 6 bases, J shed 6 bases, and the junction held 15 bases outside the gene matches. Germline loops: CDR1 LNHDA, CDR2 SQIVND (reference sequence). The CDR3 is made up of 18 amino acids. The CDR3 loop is CASRRRTSGSFGWDTQYF. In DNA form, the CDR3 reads TGTGCCAGTAGGAGACGGACTAGCGGGAGTTTCGGATGGGATACGCAGTATTTT.

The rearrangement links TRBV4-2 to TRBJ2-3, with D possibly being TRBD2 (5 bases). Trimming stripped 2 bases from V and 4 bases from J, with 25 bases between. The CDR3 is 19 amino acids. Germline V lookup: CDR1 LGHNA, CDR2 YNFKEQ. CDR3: CASSQTPPGLFTRADTQYF. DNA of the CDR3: TGTGCCAGCAGCCAAACTCCACCTGGACTTTTCACGCGCGCAGATACGCAGTATTTT.

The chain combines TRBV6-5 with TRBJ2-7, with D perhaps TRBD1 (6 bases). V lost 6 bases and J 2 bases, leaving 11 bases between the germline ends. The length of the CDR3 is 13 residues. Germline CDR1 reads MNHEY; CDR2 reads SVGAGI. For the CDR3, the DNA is TGTGCCAGCAGCGAGGGACAAGCCTACGAGCAGTACTTC. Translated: CASSEGQAYEQYF.

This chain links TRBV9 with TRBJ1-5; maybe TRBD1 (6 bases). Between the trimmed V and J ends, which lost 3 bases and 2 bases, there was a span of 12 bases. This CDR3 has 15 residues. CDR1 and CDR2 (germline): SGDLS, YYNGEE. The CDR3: CASSAGGGGNQPQHF. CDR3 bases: TGTGCCAGCAGCGCTGGGGGGGGCGGCAATCAGCCCCAGCATTTT.

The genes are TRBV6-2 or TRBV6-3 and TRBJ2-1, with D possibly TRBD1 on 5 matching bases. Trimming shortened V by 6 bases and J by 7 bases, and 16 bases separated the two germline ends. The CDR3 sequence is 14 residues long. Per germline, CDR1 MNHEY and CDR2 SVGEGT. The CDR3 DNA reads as TGTGCCAGCAGCCGCAACCTCCAGGGTAATGAGCAGTTCTTC. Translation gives CASSRNLQGNEQFF.

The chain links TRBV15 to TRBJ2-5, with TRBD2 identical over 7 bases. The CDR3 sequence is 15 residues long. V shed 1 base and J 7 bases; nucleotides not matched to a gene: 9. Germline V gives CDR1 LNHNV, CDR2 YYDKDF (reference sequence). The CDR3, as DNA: TGTGCCACCAGCAGAGTTGGGGGGGAAACAGGGACCCAGTACTTC. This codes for CATSRVGGETGTQYF.

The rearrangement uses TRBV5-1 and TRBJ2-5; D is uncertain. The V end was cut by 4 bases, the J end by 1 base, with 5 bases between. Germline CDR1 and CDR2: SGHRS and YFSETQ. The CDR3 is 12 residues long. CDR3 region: CASSVVQETQYF. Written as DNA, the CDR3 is TGCGCCAGCAGCGTAGTCCAAGAGACCCAGTACTTC.

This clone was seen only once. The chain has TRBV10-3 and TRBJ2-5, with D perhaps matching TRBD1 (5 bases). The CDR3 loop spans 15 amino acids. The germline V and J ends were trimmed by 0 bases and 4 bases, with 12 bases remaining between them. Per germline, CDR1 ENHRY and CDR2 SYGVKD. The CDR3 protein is CAISESKGLGETQYF. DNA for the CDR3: TGTGCCATCAGTGAGTCGAAGGGGCTAGGAGAGACCCAGTACTTC.

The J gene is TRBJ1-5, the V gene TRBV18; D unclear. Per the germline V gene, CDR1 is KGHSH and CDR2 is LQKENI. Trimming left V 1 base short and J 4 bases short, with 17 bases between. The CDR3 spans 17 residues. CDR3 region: CASSPLFLNDRNQPQHF. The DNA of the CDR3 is TGTGCCAGCTCACCACTATTCCTAAATGATCGAAATCAGCCCCAGCATTTT. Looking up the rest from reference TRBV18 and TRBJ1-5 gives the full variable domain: NAGVMQNPRHLVRRRGQEARLRCSPMKGHSHVYWYRQLPEEGLKFMVYLQKENIIDESGMPKERFSAEFPKEGPSILRIQQVVRGDSAAYFCASSPLFLNDRNQPQHFGDGTRLSIL.

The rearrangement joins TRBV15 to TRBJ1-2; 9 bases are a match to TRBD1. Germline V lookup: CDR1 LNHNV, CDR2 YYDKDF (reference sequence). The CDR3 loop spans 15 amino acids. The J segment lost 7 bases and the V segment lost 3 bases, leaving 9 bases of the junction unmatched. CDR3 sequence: CATSRGQGGLLGYTF. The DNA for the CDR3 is TGTGCCACCAGCAGGGGACAGGGAGGGCTTCTTGGCTACACCTTC.

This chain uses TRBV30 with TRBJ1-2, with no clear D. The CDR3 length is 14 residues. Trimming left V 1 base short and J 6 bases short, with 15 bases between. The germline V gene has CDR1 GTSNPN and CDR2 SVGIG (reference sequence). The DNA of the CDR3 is TGTGCCTGGAGTGAGCGGTGGGTCGGGAATGGCTACACCTTC. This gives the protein CAWSERWVGNGYTF.

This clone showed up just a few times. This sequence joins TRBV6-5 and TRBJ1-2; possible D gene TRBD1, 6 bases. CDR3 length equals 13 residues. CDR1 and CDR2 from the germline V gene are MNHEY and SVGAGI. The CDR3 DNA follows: TGTACCGGGACAACCACTATCAGAGGTGGCTACACCTTC. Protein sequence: CTGTTTIRGGYTF.

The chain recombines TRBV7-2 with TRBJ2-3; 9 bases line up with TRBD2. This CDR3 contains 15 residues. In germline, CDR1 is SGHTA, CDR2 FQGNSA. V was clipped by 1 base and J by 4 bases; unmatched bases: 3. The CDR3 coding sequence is TGTGCCAGCAGCTTAGACGCGGGAGGGGCAGATACGCAGTATTTT. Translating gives CASSLDAGGADTQYF.

CDR3 loop: CASSFRSPSSYNEQFF. In DNA, the CDR3 is TGTGCCAGCAGTTTCCGGTCCCCGAGCTCCTACAATGAGCAGTTCTTC. This sequence joins TRBV6-6 and TRBJ2-1, with D unclear. Germline V lookup: CDR1 MNHNY, CDR2 SVGAGI (reference sequence). Between the trimmed V and J ends, which lost 4 bases and 0 bases, there was a span of 13 bases. The CDR3 has 16 residues.

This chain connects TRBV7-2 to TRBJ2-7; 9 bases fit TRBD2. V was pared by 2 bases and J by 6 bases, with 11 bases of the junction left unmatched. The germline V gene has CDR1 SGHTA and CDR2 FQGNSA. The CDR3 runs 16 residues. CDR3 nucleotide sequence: TGTGCCAGCAGCTTAAGAAAGGCTAGCGGGGCACTCGAGCAGTACTTC. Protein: CASSLRKASGALEQYF.

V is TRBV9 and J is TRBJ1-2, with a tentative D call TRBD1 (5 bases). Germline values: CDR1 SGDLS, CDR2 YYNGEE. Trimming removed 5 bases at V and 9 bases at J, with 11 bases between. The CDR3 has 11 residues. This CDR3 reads CASRKGLSYTF. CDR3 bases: TGTGCCAGCAGGAAGGGGCTGAGCTACACCTTC.

CDR3 bases: TGTGCCAGTAGCCGTCGGTCGGCTGAAGCTTTCTTT. It specifies CASSRRSAEAFF. The chain combines TRBV19 with TRBJ1-1; D uncertain. CDR1 LNHDA and CDR2 SQIVND come from the germline V gene (reference sequence). Trimming stripped 6 bases from V and 6 bases from J, with 11 bases between. CDR3 length: 12 residues.

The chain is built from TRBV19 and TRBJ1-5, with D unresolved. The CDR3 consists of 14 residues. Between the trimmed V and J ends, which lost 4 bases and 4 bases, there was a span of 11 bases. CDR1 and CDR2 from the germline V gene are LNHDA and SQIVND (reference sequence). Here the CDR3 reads CASSNQAPNQPQHF. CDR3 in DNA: TGTGCCAGTAGTAACCAGGCCCCAAATCAGCCCCAGCATTTT.